The clone carrying this TCR beta chain was detected a few times. Its cognate antigen is unknown. This CDR3 comprises 13 residues. The V gene lost 4 bases and the J gene lost 5 bases, with 11 bases spanning the gap. Germline CDR1 reads SGHAT; CDR2 reads FQNNGV. The data were taken from a study of a mutant IDH1 vaccine in newly diagnosed glioma. Overall study: V12 took place at week 35, and V13 at week 47.

The table came from immunoSEQ multiplex PCR; TCRdb's copy has only in-frame clones and leaves some out. The sample lists about 66,000 clones; 74% were seen once. Time point defined: week 35, safety follow-up. The investigators gave 300 ug of mutant IDH1 20-mer peptide in each vaccine dose, together with topical imiquimod. The sequence was obtained from a man in his fifties with glioma. Sequences were derived from PBMCs, sampled from a glioma patient whose treatment included an IDH1 peptide vaccine. The rearrangement uses TRBV11-2 and TRBJ1-1, with D perhaps matching TRBD1 (6 bases). The CDR3 nucleotides read TGTGCCAGCAGCTCCAGGGGTGGGACTGAAGCTTTCTTT. Translating gives CASSSRGGTEAFF.